These 7 T cell receptor beta chains were all obtained from the same sample, sequenced in a study of blood T cells in healthy people across ages. A second PCR, run for about 7 to 11 cycles, used a sample-barcoded 5' primer plus a J-beta primer mix. MiXCR was run by TCRdb on the 5' RACE reads, yielding one entry per CDR3 protein. This sample carries 850,000 to 950,000 distinct CDR3 sequences, around 30% of them seen once, and the ten largest clones take 17%. Sequencing was carried out using blood. All receptors derive from an elderly woman in good health.

The sample holds a few counts of this clonotype. The V and J genes are TRBV27 and TRBJ2-1, with TRBD2 matching 11 bases. V lost 6 bases to trimming and J lost 1 base; unmatched junction nucleotides: 5. Germline V gene sequence: CDR1 MNHEY, CDR2 SMNVEV (reference sequence). There are 16 residues in the CDR3. The CDR3 nucleotides are TGTGCCAGCAGACCTAGCGGGGGGAAGTCCTACAATGAGCAGTTCTTC. Its translation: CASRPSGGKSYNEQFF.

The rearrangement uses TRBV19 and TRBJ2-1; 7 bases fit TRBD2. V shed 5 bases, J shed 4 bases, and the junction held 11 bases outside the gene matches. CDR3 size: 16 residues. Germline V lookup: CDR1 LNHDA, CDR2 SQIVND (reference sequence). The chain's CDR3 is CASSPRGGGPYNEQFF. CDR3 nucleotides: TGTGCCAGTAGTCCCCGGGGCGGGGGACCTTACAATGAGCAGTTCTTC.

The chain employs TRBV7-2 and TRBJ2-5; tentative D call: TRBD2 (7 bases). From germline, CDR1 is SGHTA and CDR2 FQGNSA. V lost 4 bases and J 5 bases, leaving 23 bases between the germline ends. The CDR3 loop spans 17 amino acids. Here the CDR3 reads CASSYLILVGGRETQYF. The CDR3 nucleotides read TGTGCCAGCAGCTACCTCATTTTAGTGGGGGGGCGGGAGACCCAGTACTTC.

This clonotype was counted a few times. V and J are TRBV6-2 or TRBV6-3 and TRBJ1-2; weak D call: TRBD1 (6 bases). The CDR3 is 12 amino acids. V was pared by 5 bases and J by 9 bases, with 13 bases between. Germline V gene data show CDR1 as MNHEY and CDR2 as SVGEGT. The CDR3 coding sequence is TGTGCCAGCAGTACCGGGACATCGAGCTACACCTTC. It codes for CASSTGTSSYTF.

The genes are TRBV2 and TRBJ1-2; the D is unclear. CDR1 SNHLY and CDR2 FYNNEI come from the germline V gene. The CDR3 totals 12 residues. CDR3 coding DNA: TGTGTCAAAAGAGGAGCAGTCACTGGCTACACCTTC. This codes for CVKRGAVTGYTF.

V gene TRBV7-9 combines with J gene TRBJ2-2; D may be TRBD2 (5 bases). The CDR3 has 12 amino acids. Germline loops: CDR1 SEHNR, CDR2 FQNEAQ (reference sequence). Trimming left V 3 bases short and J 14 bases short, with 13 bases between. CDR3 amino acids: CASSFGELGLFF. The CDR3 nucleotides are TGTGCCAGCAGCTTTGGAGAACTAGGCCTGTTTTTT.

At least ten counts were recorded for this clonotype. This chain uses TRBV24-1 with TRBJ2-5; perhaps TRBD1 as D (5 bases). Germline CDR1 KGHDR, CDR2 SFDVKD. Trimming stripped 3 bases from V and 0 bases from J, with 7 bases between. The CDR3 is made up of 14 amino acids. The CDR3 region has the DNA TGTGCCACCAGTGATAGGACACACCAAGAGACCCAGTACTTC. It codes for CATSDRTHQETQYF.